The source of this T cell receptor (beta chain) is a study of blood T cell repertoires in COVID-19. As for the study in general: Some COVID-19 samples were acute and others convalescent; all came from the United States, Italy and Spain. Sample material is recorded as cDNA or gDNA derived from T cells, B-cell-depleted T cells, or PBMCs.

As handled by the study authors: Reference gene primer amplification gave estimated nucleated cell counts. The assay was immunoSEQ multiplex PCR, and TCRdb's table has in-frame clones only and misses some. V and J calls and clone size come straight from that table; D and trimming were deduced from the DNA. The data hold 250,000 to 300,000 clones, with 88% observed a single time. To note about this clone: The junction departs from the called germline gene at one end, perhaps through a read error.

The V gene's germline CDR1 is LNHDA and CDR2 SQIVND (reference sequence). The CDR3 totals 15 residues. The chain has TRBV19 and TRBJ1-2; 10 nucleotides agree with TRBD1. The sequenced sample was peripheral blood. This receptor was identified in a middle-aged woman who had recovered from COVID-19. CDR3 protein: CASSIAGTGVFGYTF. DNA of the CDR3: TGTGCCAGTAGCATAGCCGGGACAGGGGTCTTTGGCTACACCTTC. Drawing the rest from reference TRBV19 and TRBJ1-2, the complete variable domain is DGGITQSPKYLFRKEGQNVTLSCEQNLNHDAMYWYRQDPGQGLRLIYYSQIVNDFQKGDIAEGYSVSREKKESFPLTVTSAQKNPTAFYLCASSIAGTGVFGYTFGSGTRLTVV.